A selection of T cell receptor beta chains follows, all from one sample in a study of response to subunit inactivated influenza vaccine. TCRdb passed the RT-PCR reads through MiXCR, listing each CDR3 protein once. The table includes about 530,000 distinct CDR3 sequences, over 10% detected once. The starting material was PBMCs from blood, obtained more than 35 days after vaccination. Source of these receptors: a man between 45 and 60 years old who received an inactivated influenza vaccine. Each CDR3 is given with its conserved first and last residue. The D gene is left open where the match is weak. Clone size is shown for a subset of rows, as once, few, many or a class of expanded clone.

CDR3: CASSVDWKNEQFF
DNA: TGTGCCAGCAGCGTAGATTGGAAGAATGAGCAGTTCTTC
V: TRBV9
J: TRBJ2-1
D: -
length: 13
size: few

CDR3: CASSPDRVVYNEQFF
DNA: TGTGCCAGCAGCCCGGACAGGGTAGTCTACAATGAGCAGTTCTTC
V: TRBV7-3
J: TRBJ2-1
D: TRBD1
length: 15
size: -

CDR3: CASSLGGPVLNQPQHF
DNA: TGTGCCAGCAGCTTAGGGGGGCCAGTGCTCAATCAGCCCCAGCATTTT
V: TRBV7-2
J: TRBJ1-5
D: -
length: 16
size: few

CDR3: CASSSDPGTLNSPLHF
DNA: TGCGCCAGCAGCTCGGACCCAGGGACACTAAATTCACCCCTCCACTTT
V: TRBV5-1
J: TRBJ1-6
D: -
length: 16
size: -

CDR3: CASSREDGIYEQYF
DNA: TGCGCCAGCAGCAGGGAAGACGGGATCTACGAGCAGTACTTC
V: TRBV5-1
J: TRBJ2-7
D: -
length: 14
size: many

CDR3: CATSDIDRDLDGYTF
DNA: TGTGCCACCAGTGACATAGACAGGGACTTAGATGGCTACACCTTC
V: TRBV24-1
J: TRBJ1-2
D: TRBD1
length: 15
size: few

CDR3: CASSFRGYEQFF
DNA: TGTGCCAGCAGTTTCAGGGGCTATGAGCAGTTCTTC
V: TRBV12-3/TRBV12-4
J: TRBJ2-1
D: -
length: 12
size: few

CDR3: CSVGGGGYNEQFF
DNA: TGCAGCGTTGGTGGTGGCGGTTACAATGAGCAGTTCTTC
V: TRBV29-1
J: TRBJ2-1
D: -
length: 13
size: many

CDR3: CASSTQELNTEAFF
DNA: TGTGCCAGCAGTACTCAGGAATTGAACACTGAAGCTTTCTTT
V: TRBV27
J: TRBJ1-1
D: -
length: 14
size: few

CDR3: CSVKGQGVQKGTQYF
DNA: TGCAGCGTTAAAGGACAGGGGGTACAGAAAGGGACCCAGTACTTC
V: TRBV29-1
J: TRBJ2-5
D: TRBD1
length: 15
size: -

CDR3: CASSYPRTSGRATEQFF
DNA: TGTGCCAGCAGTTACCCCCGGACTAGCGGGAGGGCCACTGAGCAGTTCTTC
V: TRBV6-2/TRBV6-3
J: TRBJ2-1
D: TRBD2
length: 17
size: -

CDR3: CATATTGGYEQYF
DNA: TGTGCCACCGCCACCACAGGGGGCTACGAGCAGTACTTC
V: TRBV6-2/TRBV6-3
J: TRBJ2-7
D: TRBD1
length: 13
size: -

CDR3: CASSWSDNQPQHF
DNA: TGTGCCAGCAGTTGGTCGGACAATCAGCCCCAGCATTTT
V: TRBV6-6
J: TRBJ1-5
D: -
length: 13
size: many

CDR3: CSVEDNFGGYTF
DNA: TGCAGCGTTGAAGATAACTTCGGCGGCTACACCTTC
V: TRBV29-1
J: TRBJ1-2
D: -
length: 12
size: few

CDR3: CAISESSTTGELFF
DNA: TGTGCCATCAGTGAGTCATCGACCACCGGGGAGCTGTTTTTT
V: TRBV10-3
J: TRBJ2-2
D: -
length: 14
size: -

CDR3: CASSLQNPARLFF
DNA: TGTGCCAGCAGTTTACAAAACCCGGCGAGACTGTTTTTT
V: TRBV28
J: TRBJ1-4
D: -
length: 13
size: -

CDR3: CSAKSGGFYNEQFF
DNA: TGCAGTGCTAAAAGCGGGGGCTTCTACAATGAGCAGTTCTTC
V: TRBV20-1
J: TRBJ2-1
D: TRBD2
length: 14
size: many

CDR3: CASSQNHRDYGYTF
DNA: TGCGCCAGCAGCCAAAACCACAGAGACTATGGCTACACCTTC
V: TRBV5-1
J: TRBJ1-2
D: -
length: 14
size: -

CDR3: CSARDGTGNQPQHF
DNA: TGCAGTGCTAGAGATGGGACAGGCAATCAGCCCCAGCATTTT
V: TRBV20-1
J: TRBJ1-5
D: TRBD1
length: 14
size: few

CDR3: CASSLGGDGNTIYF
DNA: TGTGCCAGCAGTTTAGGAGGGGACGGAAACACCATATATTTT
V: TRBV28
J: TRBJ1-3
D: -
length: 14
size: many

CDR3: CASSPGRLAQFF
DNA: TGTGCCAGCAGCCCAGGGAGGTTGGCGCAGTTCTTC
V: TRBV12-3/TRBV12-4
J: TRBJ2-1
D: -
length: 12
size: few

CDR3: CASSLTPDANTEAFF
DNA: TGTGCCAGCAGCTTAACTCCCGATGCGAACACTGAAGCTTTCTTT
V: TRBV7-3
J: TRBJ1-1
D: -
length: 15
size: few

CDR3: CASSLRKAVAYGYTF
DNA: TGTGCCAGCAGTCTCCGCAAGGCGGTTGCCTACGGCTACACCTTC
V: TRBV12-3/TRBV12-4
J: TRBJ1-2
D: -
length: 15
size: many

CDR3: CSATRGRTGNEQFF
DNA: TGCAGTGCTACGAGAGGGAGGACAGGCAATGAGCAGTTCTTC
V: TRBV20-1
J: TRBJ2-1
D: -
length: 14
size: -

CDR3: CSARDWAGFSLAKNIQYF
DNA: TGCAGTGCTAGAGATTGGGCAGGGTTTTCCCTAGCCAAAAACATTCAGTACTTC
V: TRBV20-1
J: TRBJ2-4
D: -
length: 18
size: -

CDR3: CASSFLVGIQETQYF
DNA: TGTGCCAGCAGCTTTTTGGTGGGGATCCAGGAGACCCAGTACTTC
V: TRBV5-6
J: TRBJ2-5
D: -
length: 15
size: once

CDR3: CSGRTGGNTIYF
DNA: TGCAGCGGTCGGACCGGCGGAAACACCATATATTTT
V: TRBV29-1
J: TRBJ1-3
D: -
length: 12
size: few

CDR3: CASSYSGQNSFF
DNA: TGTGCCAGCAGTTACTCCGGTCAAAACTCGTTCTTC
V: TRBV6-2/TRBV6-3
J: TRBJ2-1
D: -
length: 12
size: -

CDR3: CASSLALATETQYF
DNA: TGTGCCAGCAGCTTGGCACTAGCGACAGAGACCCAGTACTTC
V: TRBV5-5
J: TRBJ2-5
D: TRBD2
length: 14
size: many

CDR3: CATSRDLGQGGSPLHF
DNA: TGTGCCACCAGCAGAGATCTGGGACAGGGTGGTTCACCCCTCCACTTT
V: TRBV15
J: TRBJ1-6
D: TRBD1
length: 16
size: -

CDR3: CASSLAGSPGTEAFF
DNA: TGCGCCAGCAGCTTGGCAGGGAGTCCTGGGACTGAAGCTTTCTTT
V: TRBV5-1
J: TRBJ1-1
D: -
length: 15
size: few

CDR3: CATRRERSSYNEQFF
DNA: TGTGCCACCAGAAGAGAGCGGAGCTCCTACAATGAGCAGTTCTTC
V: TRBV3-1
J: TRBJ2-1
D: -
length: 15
size: few

CDR3: CATSKDQGVSPLHF
DNA: TGTGCCACCAGCAAAGATCAGGGGGTTTCACCCCTCCACTTT
V: TRBV15
J: TRBJ1-6
D: TRBD1
length: 14
size: -

CDR3: CSAERDSNTGELFF
DNA: TGCAGCGCAGAGCGGGACTCGAACACCGGGGAGCTGTTTTTT
V: TRBV29-1
J: TRBJ2-2
D: TRBD2
length: 14
size: many

CDR3: CASSQDSLGIWGYEQYF
DNA: TGCGCCAGCAGCCAAGATAGTTTGGGGATTTGGGGTTACGAGCAGTACTTC
V: TRBV4-1
J: TRBJ2-7
D: -
length: 17
size: -

CDR3: CASSVRQGPNLLSYNEQFF
DNA: TGTGCCAGCAGCGTTAGACAGGGGCCTAACCTTCTCTCCTACAATGAGCAGTTCTTC
V: TRBV5-5
J: TRBJ2-1
D: TRBD1
length: 19
size: once

CDR3: CSARVPLGDSSQETQYF
DNA: TGCAGTGCTAGAGTGCCCCTGGGGGACAGTAGCCAAGAGACCCAGTACTTC
V: TRBV20-1
J: TRBJ2-5
D: TRBD1
length: 17
size: -

CDR3: CAIRLAGEYEQYF
DNA: TGTGCCATCCGACTAGCGGGAGAGTACGAGCAGTACTTC
V: TRBV10-3
J: TRBJ2-7
D: TRBD2
length: 13
size: -

CDR3: CASSKQGNWVYDEQFF
DNA: TGTGCCAGCAGCAAACAGGGAAATTGGGTGTACGATGAGCAGTTCTTC
V: TRBV5-5
J: TRBJ2-1
D: -
length: 16
size: few

CDR3: CASSSGTNLETQYF
DNA: TGTGCCAGCAGCTCCGGGACCAACCTAGAGACCCAGTACTTC
V: TRBV5-4
J: TRBJ2-5
D: -
length: 14
size: few

CDR3: CASSFYREGYEQYF
DNA: TGTGCCAGCAGCTTTTACAGGGAGGGCTACGAGCAGTACTTC
V: TRBV7-8
J: TRBJ2-7
D: -
length: 14
size: few

CDR3: CASSATGGTNNSPLHF
DNA: TGTGCCAGCAGCGCAACAGGGGGAACTAATAATTCACCCCTCCACTTT
V: TRBV3-1
J: TRBJ1-6
D: TRBD1
length: 16
size: few

CDR3: CSATPLGRTYEQYF
DNA: TGCAGCGCCACGCCCCTGGGACGGACCTACGAGCAGTACTTC
V: TRBV29-1
J: TRBJ2-7
D: -
length: 14
size: -

CDR3: CASGPGAGSYEQYF
DNA: TGTGCCAGCGGACCTGGGGCGGGATCCTACGAGCAGTACTTC
V: TRBV7-3
J: TRBJ2-7
D: -
length: 14
size: -

CDR3: CASSPGFNQPQHF
DNA: TGTGCCAGCAGCCCGGGTTTCAATCAGCCCCAGCATTTT
V: TRBV4-2
J: TRBJ1-5
D: -
length: 13
size: many

CDR3: CASSLVAGNYEQYF
DNA: TGTGCCAGCAGTTTAGTAGCGGGAAATTACGAGCAGTACTTC
V: TRBV12-3/TRBV12-4
J: TRBJ2-7
D: TRBD2
length: 14
size: many

CDR3: CASSSIAGARYEQYF
DNA: TGTGCCAGCAGTTCAATAGCGGGGGCGCGCTACGAGCAGTACTTC
V: TRBV6-5
J: TRBJ2-7
D: TRBD2
length: 15
size: few

CDR3: CASSLAASLGGVANYGYTF
DNA: TGTGCCAGCAGCTTAGCGGCCAGTCTGGGAGGTGTAGCTAACTATGGCTACACCTTC
V: TRBV11-1
J: TRBJ1-2
D: -
length: 19
size: few

CDR3: CASSLGFPRGHSNSPLHF
DNA: TGTGCCAGCAGTTTAGGGTTTCCCAGGGGGCATTCGAATTCACCCCTCCACTTT
V: TRBV28
J: TRBJ1-6
D: TRBD1
length: 18
size: few

CDR3: CASSQTVMGSYNEQFF
DNA: TGTGCCAGCAGCCAAACAGTTATGGGCTCCTACAATGAGCAGTTCTTC
V: TRBV4-2
J: TRBJ2-1
D: -
length: 16
size: many

CDR3: CASSALVNNEQFF
DNA: TGTGCCAGCAGTGCTCTCGTGAACAATGAGCAGTTCTTC
V: TRBV2
J: TRBJ2-1
D: -
length: 13
size: -

CDR3: CASSLWDYSYEQYF
DNA: TGTGCCAGCAGTTTATGGGACTACTCCTACGAGCAGTACTTC
V: TRBV12-3/TRBV12-4
J: TRBJ2-7
D: TRBD2
length: 14
size: -

CDR3: CSAGEPSGAPGEQFF
DNA: TGCAGCGCTGGGGAGCCTAGCGGGGCCCCGGGTGAGCAGTTCTTC
V: TRBV29-1
J: TRBJ2-1
D: TRBD2
length: 15
size: -

CDR3: CSAGDPKSSVGRRMEGYTF
DNA: TGCAGTGCTGGAGACCCGAAGTCGTCCGTTGGTCGCCGGATGGAGGGCTACACCTTC
V: TRBV20-1
J: TRBJ1-2
D: -
length: 19
size: -